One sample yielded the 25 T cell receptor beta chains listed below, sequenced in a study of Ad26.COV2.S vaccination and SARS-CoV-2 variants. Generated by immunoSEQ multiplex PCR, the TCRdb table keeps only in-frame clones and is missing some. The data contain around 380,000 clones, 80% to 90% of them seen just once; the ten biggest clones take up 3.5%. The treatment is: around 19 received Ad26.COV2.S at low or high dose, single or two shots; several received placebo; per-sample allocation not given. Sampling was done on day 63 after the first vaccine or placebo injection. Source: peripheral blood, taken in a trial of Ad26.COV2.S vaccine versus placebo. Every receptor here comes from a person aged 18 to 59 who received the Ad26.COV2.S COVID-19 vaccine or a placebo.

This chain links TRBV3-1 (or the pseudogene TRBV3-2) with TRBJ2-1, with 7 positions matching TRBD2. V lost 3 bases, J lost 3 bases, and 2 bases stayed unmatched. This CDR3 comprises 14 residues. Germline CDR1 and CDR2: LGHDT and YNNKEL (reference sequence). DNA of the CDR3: TGTGCCAGCAGCCAGGGGGGGGACTACAATGAGCAGTTCTTC. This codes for CASSQGGDYNEQFF.

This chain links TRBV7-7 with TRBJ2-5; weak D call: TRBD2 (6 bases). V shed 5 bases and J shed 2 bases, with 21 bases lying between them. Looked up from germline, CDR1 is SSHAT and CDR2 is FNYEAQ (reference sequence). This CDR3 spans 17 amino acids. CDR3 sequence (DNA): TGTGCCAGCAGCCCCCTAGGAGGGACCTGGGGTCAAGAGACCCAGTACTTC. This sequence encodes CASSPLGGTWGQETQYF.

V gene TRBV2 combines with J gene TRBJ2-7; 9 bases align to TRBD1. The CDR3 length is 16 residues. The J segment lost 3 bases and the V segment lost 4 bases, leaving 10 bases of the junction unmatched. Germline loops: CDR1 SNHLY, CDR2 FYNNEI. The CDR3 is CASSGTGTGLFYEQYF. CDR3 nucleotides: TGTGCCAGCAGTGGGACCGGGACAGGGCTCTTCTACGAGCAGTACTTC.

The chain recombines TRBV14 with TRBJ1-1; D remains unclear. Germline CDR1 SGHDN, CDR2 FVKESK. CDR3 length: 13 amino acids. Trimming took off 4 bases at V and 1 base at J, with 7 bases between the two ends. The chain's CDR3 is CASSLSPNTEAFF. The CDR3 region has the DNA TGTGCCAGCAGCCTATCACCGAACACTGAAGCTTTCTTT.

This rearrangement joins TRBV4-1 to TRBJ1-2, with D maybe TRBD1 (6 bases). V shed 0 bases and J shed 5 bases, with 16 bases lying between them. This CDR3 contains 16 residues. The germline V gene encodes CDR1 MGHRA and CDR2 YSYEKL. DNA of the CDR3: TGCGCCAGCAGCCAAGATACTCCAGCCCAGGGGTATGGCTACACCTTC. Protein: CASSQDTPAQGYGYTF.

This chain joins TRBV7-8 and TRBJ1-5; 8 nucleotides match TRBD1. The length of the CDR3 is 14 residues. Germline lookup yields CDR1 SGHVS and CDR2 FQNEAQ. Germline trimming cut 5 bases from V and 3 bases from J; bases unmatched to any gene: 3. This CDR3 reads CASSPDRVNQPQHF. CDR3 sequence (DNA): TGTGCCAGCAGCCCGGACAGGGTCAATCAGCCCCAGCATTTT.

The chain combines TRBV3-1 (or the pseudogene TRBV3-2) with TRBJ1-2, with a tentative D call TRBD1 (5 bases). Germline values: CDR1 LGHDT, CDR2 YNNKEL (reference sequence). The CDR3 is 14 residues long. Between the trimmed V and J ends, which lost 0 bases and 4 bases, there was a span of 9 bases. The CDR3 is CASSQDTQGYGYTF. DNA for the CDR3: TGTGCCAGCAGCCAAGATACCCAGGGCTATGGCTACACCTTC.

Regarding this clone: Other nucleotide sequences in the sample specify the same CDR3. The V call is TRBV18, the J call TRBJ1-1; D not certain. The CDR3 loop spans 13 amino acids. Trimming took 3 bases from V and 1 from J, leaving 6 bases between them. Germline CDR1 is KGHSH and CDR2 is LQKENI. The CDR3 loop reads CASSPGRNTEAFF. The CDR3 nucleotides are TGTGCCAGCTCACCCGGACGGAACACTGAAGCTTTCTTT.

CDR3 amino acids: CASTTYRNRREKLFF. The CDR3 nucleotides read TGTGCCAGCACCACGTACAGAAATAGGAGAGAAAAACTGTTTTTT. The V gene is TRBV27, the J gene TRBJ1-4; D remains unclear. The germline V and J ends were trimmed by 7 bases and 8 bases, with 20 bases remaining between them. Germline V gene data show CDR1 as MNHEY and CDR2 as SMNVEV (reference sequence). This CDR3 comprises 15 residues.

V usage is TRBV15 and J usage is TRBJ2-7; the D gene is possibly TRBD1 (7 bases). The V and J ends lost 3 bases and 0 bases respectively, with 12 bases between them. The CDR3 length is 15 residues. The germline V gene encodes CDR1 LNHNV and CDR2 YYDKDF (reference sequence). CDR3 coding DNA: TGTGCCACCAGCAGGGCCCAGGGGGGCTCCTACGAGCAGTACTTC. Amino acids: CATSRAQGGSYEQYF.

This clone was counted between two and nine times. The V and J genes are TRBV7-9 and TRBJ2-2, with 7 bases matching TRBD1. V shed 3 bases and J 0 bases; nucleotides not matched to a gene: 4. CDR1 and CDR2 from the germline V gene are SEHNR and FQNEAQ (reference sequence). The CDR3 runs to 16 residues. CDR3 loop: CASSFGTATNTGELFF. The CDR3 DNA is TGTGCCAGCAGCTTCGGGACAGCCACGAACACCGGGGAGCTGTTTTTT.

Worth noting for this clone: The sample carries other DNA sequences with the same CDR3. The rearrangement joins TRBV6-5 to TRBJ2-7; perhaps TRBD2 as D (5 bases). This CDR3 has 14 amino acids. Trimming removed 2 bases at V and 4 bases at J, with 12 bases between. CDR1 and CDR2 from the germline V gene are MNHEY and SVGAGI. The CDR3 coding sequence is TGTGCCAGCAGTTACGGGCTAGGCGGGTACGAGCAGTACTTC. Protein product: CASSYGLGGYEQYF.

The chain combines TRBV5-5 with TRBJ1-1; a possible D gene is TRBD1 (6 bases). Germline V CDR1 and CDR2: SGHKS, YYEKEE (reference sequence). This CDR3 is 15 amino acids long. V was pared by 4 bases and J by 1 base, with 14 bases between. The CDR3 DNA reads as TGTGCCAGCAGCCTACTAGACAGGCGGAACACTGAAGCTTTCTTT. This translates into CASSLLDRRNTEAFF.

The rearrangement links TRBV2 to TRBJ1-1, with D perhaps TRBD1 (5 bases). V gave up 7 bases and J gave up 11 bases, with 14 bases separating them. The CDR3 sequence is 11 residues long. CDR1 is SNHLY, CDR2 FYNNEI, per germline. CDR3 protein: CASKNRLLAFF. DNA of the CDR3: TGTGCCAGCAAAAACAGGCTTTTGGCTTTCTTT.

This CDR3 is CASSQAWGAMDSPSNTEAFF. The DNA of the CDR3 is TGCGCCAGCAGCCAAGCTTGGGGGGCAATGGACAGCCCGTCGAACACTGAAGCTTTCTTT. The chain joins TRBV4-1 to TRBJ1-1; possibly TRBD1 for D (6 bases). This CDR3 is built from 20 residues. Between the trimmed V and J ends, which lost 1 base and 1 base, there was a span of 25 bases. CDR1 and CDR2 from the germline V gene are MGHRA and YSYEKL.

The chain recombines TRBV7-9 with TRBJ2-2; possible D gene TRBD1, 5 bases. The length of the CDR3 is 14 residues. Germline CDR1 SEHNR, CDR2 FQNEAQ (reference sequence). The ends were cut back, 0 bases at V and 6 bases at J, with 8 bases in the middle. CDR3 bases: TGTGCCAGCAGCTTAGCCAGGGTGGCCGGGGAGCTGTTTTTT. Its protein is CASSLARVAGELFF.

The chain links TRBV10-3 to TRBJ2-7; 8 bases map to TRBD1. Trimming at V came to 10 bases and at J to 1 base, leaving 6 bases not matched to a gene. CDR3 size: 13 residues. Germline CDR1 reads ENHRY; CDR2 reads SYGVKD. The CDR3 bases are TGTGCCACCACGGGACAGGCATCCTACGAGCAGTACTTC. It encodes CATTGQASYEQYF.

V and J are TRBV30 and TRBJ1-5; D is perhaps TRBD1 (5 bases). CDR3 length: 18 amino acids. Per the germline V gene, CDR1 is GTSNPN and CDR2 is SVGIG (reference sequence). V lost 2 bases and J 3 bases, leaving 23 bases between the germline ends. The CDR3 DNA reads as TGTGCCTGGAGTATCACTCGGACAACAGCGTATGTCAATCAGCCCCAGCATTTT. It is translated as CAWSITRTTAYVNQPQHF. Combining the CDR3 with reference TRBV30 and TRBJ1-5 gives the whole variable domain SQTIHQWPATLVQPVGSPLSLECTVEGTSNPNLYWYRQAAGRGLQLLFYSVGIGQISSEVPQNLSASRPQDRQFILSSKKLLLSDSGFYLCAWSITRTTAYVNQPQHFGDGTRLSIL.

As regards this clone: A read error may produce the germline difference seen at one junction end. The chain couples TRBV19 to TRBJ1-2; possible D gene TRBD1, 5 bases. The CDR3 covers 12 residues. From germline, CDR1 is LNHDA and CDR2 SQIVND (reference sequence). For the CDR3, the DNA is TGTGCCAGTAGTATAGGGATGGGACTCTGGTCCTTC. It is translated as CASSIGMGLWSF.

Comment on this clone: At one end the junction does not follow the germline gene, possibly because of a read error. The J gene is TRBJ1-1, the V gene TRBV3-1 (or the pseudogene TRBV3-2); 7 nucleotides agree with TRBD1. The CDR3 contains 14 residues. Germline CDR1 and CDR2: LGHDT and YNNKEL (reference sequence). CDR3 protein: CASSQAGGGTEAFF. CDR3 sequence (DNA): TGTGCCAGCAGTCAAGCAGGGGGAGGAACTGAAGCTTTCTTT.

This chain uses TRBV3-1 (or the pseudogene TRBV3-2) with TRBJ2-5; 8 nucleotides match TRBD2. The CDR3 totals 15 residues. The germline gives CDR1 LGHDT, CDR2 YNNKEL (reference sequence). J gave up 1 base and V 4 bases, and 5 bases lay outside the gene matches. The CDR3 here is CASSPFRGGQETQYF. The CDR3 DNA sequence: TGTGCCAGCAGCCCCTTCCGGGGGGGCCAAGAGACCCAGTACTTC.

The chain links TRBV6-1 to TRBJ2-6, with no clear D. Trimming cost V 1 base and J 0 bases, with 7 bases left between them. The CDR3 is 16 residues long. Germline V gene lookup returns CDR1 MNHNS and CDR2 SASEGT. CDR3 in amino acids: CASSEVSDSGANVLTF. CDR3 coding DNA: TGTGCCAGCAGTGAAGTTTCAGACTCTGGGGCCAACGTCCTGACTTTC.

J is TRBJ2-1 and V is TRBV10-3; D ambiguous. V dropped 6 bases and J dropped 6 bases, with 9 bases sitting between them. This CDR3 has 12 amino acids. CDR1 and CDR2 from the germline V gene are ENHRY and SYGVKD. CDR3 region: CAISQNSNEQFF. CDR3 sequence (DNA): TGTGCCATCAGCCAAAACAGCAATGAGCAGTTCTTC.

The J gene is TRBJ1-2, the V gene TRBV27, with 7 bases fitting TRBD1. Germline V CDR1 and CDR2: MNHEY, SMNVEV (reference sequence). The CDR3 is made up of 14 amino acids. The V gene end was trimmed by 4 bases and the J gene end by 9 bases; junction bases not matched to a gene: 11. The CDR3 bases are TGTGCCAGCAGTTCGCAAGGACAGGCCACCCGCTACACCTTC. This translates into CASSSQGQATRYTF.

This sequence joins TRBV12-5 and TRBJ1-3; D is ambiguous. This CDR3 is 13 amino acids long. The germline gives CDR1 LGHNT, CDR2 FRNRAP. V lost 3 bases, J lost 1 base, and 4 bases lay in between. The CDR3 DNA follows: TGTGCTAGTGGTTTTTCATCTGGAAACACCATATATTTT. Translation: CASGFSSGNTIYF.